The TCR beta chain under discussion was sequenced for a study of CD8 T cells in Susac syndrome. When the RNA was reverse transcribed, random hexamers were used with an input of about 0.45 to 1 ug. A multiplex approach, immunoSEQ multiplex PCR, amplified TCR beta CDR3 across 54 Vbeta and 13 Jbeta. TCRdb analysed the immunoSEQ multiplex PCR reads with MiXCR anew, one entry per CDR3 protein. The sample records some 300,000 distinct CDR3 sequences, roughly 90% being singletons. FACS enriched CD8+ TEMRA cells, while bulk CD8+ and CD4+ were negatively isolated. The V and J ends lost 3 bases and 8 bases, in that order; junction bases with no gene match: 10. CDR1 SGHTA and CDR2 FQGNSA come from the germline V gene. This CDR3 contains 15 residues.

Sequencing was performed on CD8+ T cells from PBMCs. The chain has TRBV7-2 and TRBJ2-1; TRBD2 matches 7 bases. The receptor's source is a human donor with multiple sclerosis. The CDR3 here is CASSFTREGRDEQFF. Here the CDR3 DNA reads TGTGCCAGCAGCTTTACTAGAGAGGGGAGGGATGAGCAGTTCTTC.